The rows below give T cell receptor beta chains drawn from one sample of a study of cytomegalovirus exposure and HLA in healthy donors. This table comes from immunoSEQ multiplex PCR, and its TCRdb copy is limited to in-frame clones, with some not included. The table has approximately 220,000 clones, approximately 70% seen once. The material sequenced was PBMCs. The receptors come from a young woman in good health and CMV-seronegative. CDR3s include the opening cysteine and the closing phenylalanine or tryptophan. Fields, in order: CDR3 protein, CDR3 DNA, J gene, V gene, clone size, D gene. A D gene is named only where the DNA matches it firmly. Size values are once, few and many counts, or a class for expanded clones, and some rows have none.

CDR3 protein: CASSQGQGIAEAFF
CDR3 DNA: TGCGCCAGCAGCCAAGGACAGGGGATCGCTGAAGCTTTCTTT
J gene: TRBJ1-1
V gene: TRBV10-1
clone size: few
D gene: TRBD1

CDR3 protein: CAISGRAGGNTDTQYF
CDR3 DNA: TGTGCCATCAGTGGCAGAGCGGGAGGGAACACAGATACGCAGTATTTT
J gene: TRBJ2-3
V gene: TRBV10-3
clone size: NA
D gene: TRBD2

CDR3 protein: CASSSTTGIPSSTYGYTF
CDR3 DNA: TGTGCTAGCAGTTCTACAACAGGTATACCCAGTTCGACCTATGGCTACACCTTC
J gene: TRBJ1-2
V gene: TRBV7-7
clone size: few
D gene: NA

CDR3 protein: CASSQGQGAPHYNEQFF
CDR3 DNA: TGTGCCAGTAGTCAAGGACAGGGGGCACCTCACTACAATGAGCAGTTCTTC
J gene: TRBJ2-1
V gene: TRBV19
clone size: NA
D gene: TRBD1

CDR3 protein: CASSLGAEAFF
CDR3 DNA: TGTGCCAGCAGCTTAGGAGCTGAAGCTTTCTTT
J gene: TRBJ1-1
V gene: TRBV4-2
clone size: NA
D gene: NA

CDR3 protein: CASSLLDRANYGYTF
CDR3 DNA: TGTGCCAGCAGCTTGTTGGACAGAGCTAACTATGGCTACACCTTC
J gene: TRBJ1-2
V gene: TRBV5-4
clone size: NA
D gene: NA

CDR3 protein: CASTRQGNTEAFF
CDR3 DNA: TGTGCCAGCACCAGACAGGGAAACACTGAAGCTTTCTTT
J gene: TRBJ1-1
V gene: TRBV6-1
clone size: NA
D gene: TRBD1

CDR3 protein: CASSLRTDEAFF
CDR3 DNA: TGTGCCAGCAGCTTACGAACAGATGAAGCTTTCTTT
J gene: TRBJ1-1
V gene: TRBV11-2
clone size: once
D gene: NA

CDR3 protein: CASSLNTGYGYTF
CDR3 DNA: TGTGCCAGCAGCTTAAATACAGGCTATGGCTACACCTTC
J gene: TRBJ1-2
V gene: TRBV7-3
clone size: NA
D gene: NA

CDR3 protein: CASSLDSGELFF
CDR3 DNA: TGTGCCAGCAGTCTAGACTCCGGGGAGCTGTTTTTT
J gene: TRBJ2-2
V gene: TRBV5-4
clone size: medium-sized
D gene: NA